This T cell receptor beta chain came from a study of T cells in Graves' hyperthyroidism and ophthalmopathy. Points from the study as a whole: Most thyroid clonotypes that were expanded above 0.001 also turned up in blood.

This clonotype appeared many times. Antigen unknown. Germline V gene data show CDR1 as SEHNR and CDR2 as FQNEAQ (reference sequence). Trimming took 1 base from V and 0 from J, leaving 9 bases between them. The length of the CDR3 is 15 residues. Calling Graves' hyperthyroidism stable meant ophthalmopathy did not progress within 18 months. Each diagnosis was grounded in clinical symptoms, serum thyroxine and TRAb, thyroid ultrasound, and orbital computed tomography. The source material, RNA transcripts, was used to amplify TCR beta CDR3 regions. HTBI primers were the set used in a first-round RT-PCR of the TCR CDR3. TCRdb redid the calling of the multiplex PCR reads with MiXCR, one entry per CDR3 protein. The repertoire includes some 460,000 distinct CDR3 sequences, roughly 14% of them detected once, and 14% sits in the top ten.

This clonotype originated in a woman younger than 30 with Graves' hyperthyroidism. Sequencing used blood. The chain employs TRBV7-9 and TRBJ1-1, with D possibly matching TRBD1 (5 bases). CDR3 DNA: TGTGCCAGCAGCTTAGGGACGACAGTGAACACTGAAGCTTTCTTT. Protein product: CASSLGTTVNTEAFF.